The 17 T cell receptor beta chains presented below share a single source sample, sequenced in a study of blood T cell repertoires in COVID-19. Libraries were prepared by immunoSEQ multiplex PCR; TCRdb keeps only in-frame clonotypes and omits some of them. Among fewer than 350,000 clones listed, approximately 86% were seen once. Specimen: peripheral blood. The receptors here all came from a woman aged 25 to 39 who had recovered from COVID-19.

This clone was detected only a few times. The rearrangement links TRBV5-1 to TRBJ1-5; TRBD1 matches at 10 bases. This CDR3 region has 15 residues. J was trimmed by 2 bases and V by 2 bases; bases with no gene match: 1. CDR1 and CDR2 from the germline V gene are SGHRS and YFSETQ. CDR3: CASSFGTGGNQPQHF. For the CDR3, the DNA is TGCGCCAGCAGCTTCGGGACAGGGGGCAATCAGCCCCAGCATTTT.

This clone was seen only once. The chain links TRBV4-1 to TRBJ2-2; TRBD2 matches 7 bases. Looked up from germline, CDR1 is MGHRA and CDR2 is YSYEKL. This CDR3 contains 14 residues. The V gene end was trimmed by 5 bases and the J gene end by 2 bases; junction bases not matched to a gene: 2. The CDR3 DNA reads TGCGCCAGCAGCAAGCGGGGCAACACCGGGGAGCTGTTTTTT. Protein: CASSKRGNTGELFF.

V usage is TRBV9 and J usage is TRBJ2-3; 7 bases are a match to TRBD2. The trim removed 0 bases at V and 4 bases at J, leaving 2 bases unmatched. Germline CDR1 is SGDLS and CDR2 is YYNGEE. This CDR3 contains 14 residues. The CDR3 region has the DNA TGTGCCAGCAGCGTAGGACTAGCCGCAGATACGCAGTATTTT. Protein: CASSVGLAADTQYF.

The chain recombines TRBV13 with TRBJ1-1; D gene uncertain. The CDR3 is made up of 12 amino acids. The germline V gene encodes CDR1 PRHDT and CDR2 FYEKMQ (reference sequence). Trimming shortened V by 5 bases and J by 8 bases, and 12 bases separated the two germline ends. The CDR3 protein is CASSAEEPEAFF. CDR3 sequence (DNA): TGTGCCAGCAGCGCGGAGGAACCCGAAGCTTTCTTT.

This chain connects TRBV10-3 to TRBJ2-3, with 10 bases matching TRBD1. The trim removed 4 bases at V and 6 bases at J, leaving 4 bases unmatched. The CDR3 has 14 amino acids. CDR1 is ENHRY and CDR2 is SYGVKD in the germline V gene. The CDR3 is CAISGTGGADTQYF. The CDR3 DNA sequence: TGTGCCATCAGTGGGACAGGGGGAGCTGATACGCAGTATTTT.

The gene calls are TRBV7-6 and TRBJ2-3; TRBD2 might be the D (6 bases). V lost 5 bases to trimming and J lost 2 bases, with 8 bases between them. Germline CDR1 and CDR2: SGHVS and FNYEAQ. The length of the CDR3 is 13 residues. The CDR3 loop is CASSRGDTDTQYF. CDR3 sequence (DNA): TGTGCCAGCAGCCGCGGGGACACAGATACGCAGTATTTT.

The rearrangement links TRBV7-2 to TRBJ2-2, with 9 bases aligning to TRBD2. The CDR3 is 16 residues long. Germline CDR1 SGHTA, CDR2 FQGNSA. V was pared by 1 base and J by 2 bases, with 2 bases of the junction left unmatched. The CDR3 spells CASSLDSGGNTGELFF. The CDR3 DNA reads as TGTGCCAGCAGCTTAGATAGCGGGGGCAACACCGGGGAGCTGTTTTTT.

This chain uses TRBV10-3 with TRBJ1-5, with 8 bases aligning to TRBD1. Per the germline V gene, CDR1 is ENHRY and CDR2 is SYGVKD. V lost 2 bases to trimming and J lost 9 bases; unmatched junction nucleotides: 9. The CDR3 consists of 15 residues. CDR3 loop: CAISETSPGQGPQHF. CDR3 nucleotide sequence: TGTGCCATCAGTGAGACCTCCCCTGGACAGGGGCCCCAGCATTTT.

This clone occurred once. CDR3 coding DNA: TGTGCCAGCACAGGGTCAGACAAAAACATTCAGTACTTC. This encodes CASTGSDKNIQYF. The genes are TRBV6-5 and TRBJ2-4; tentatively, D is TRBD1 (5 bases). CDR3 length: 13 residues. Germline V CDR1 and CDR2: MNHEY, SVGAGI. V lost 7 bases and J 3 bases, leaving 10 bases between the germline ends.

This clone came up once. V usage is TRBV11-2 and J usage is TRBJ1-2; TRBD1 aligns across 11 bases. The CDR3 has 15 amino acids. The germline gives CDR1 SGHAT, CDR2 FQNNGV. V lost 5 bases to trimming and J lost 6 bases; unmatched junction nucleotides: 8. The DNA of the CDR3 is TGTGCCAGCAGCCAAACCCGGACAGGGGGCCATGGCTACACCTTC. Translated: CASSQTRTGGHGYTF.

The rearrangement joins TRBV7-9 to TRBJ1-2; 8 bases fit TRBD1. The CDR3 has 13 amino acids. Germline V gene data show CDR1 as SEHNR and CDR2 as FQNEAQ (reference sequence). Trimming at V came to 7 bases and at J to 8 bases, leaving 9 bases not matched to a gene. Written as DNA, the CDR3 is TGTGCCAGCACCGAGGGACAGGTCGAAGGCTACACCTTC. The encoded protein is CASTEGQVEGYTF.

This CDR3 is CASSPGRTAGEKLFF. DNA for the CDR3: TGTGCCAGCAGCCCCGGGCGGACAGCAGGCGAAAAACTGTTTTTT. This chain connects TRBV7-9 to TRBJ1-4, with D perhaps TRBD1 (6 bases). The CDR3 is 15 residues long. Germline values: CDR1 SEHNR, CDR2 FQNEAQ (reference sequence). V was shortened by 5 bases and J by 8 bases, with 18 bases between the two germline ends.

The chain employs TRBV29-1 and TRBJ2-1, with 8 bases identical to TRBD1. The CDR3 runs to 15 residues. Per the germline V gene, CDR1 is SQVTM and CDR2 is ANQGSEA. The V segment lost 4 bases and the J segment 6 bases; nucleotides outside the gene matches: 11. The CDR3 nucleotides are TGCAGCGTTGTCACCGGACAGGGTGTTGGCAATGAGCAGTTCTTC. Amino acid sequence: CSVVTGQGVGNEQFF.

V usage is TRBV29-1 and J usage is TRBJ2-7; no clear D gene. Germline V CDR1 and CDR2: SQVTM, ANQGSEA. The CDR3 runs 12 residues. The germline V and J ends were trimmed by 1 base and 2 bases, with 6 bases remaining between them. Here the CDR3 DNA reads TGCAGCGTTGAAGCCTCCGCCTACGAGCAGTACTTC. Translating it yields CSVEASAYEQYF.

The CDR3 is CASSITGQGPNTEAFF. The CDR3 DNA reads TGTGCCAGTAGTATAACGGGACAGGGGCCGAACACTGAAGCTTTCTTT. V usage is TRBV19 and J usage is TRBJ1-1, with 10 bases lining up with TRBD1. The CDR3 loop spans 16 amino acids. V trimming: 2 bases; J trimming: 1 base; junction bases outside the gene matches: 4. The germline CDR1 and CDR2 sequences are LNHDA and SQIVND (reference sequence).

This clone was recorded only once. CDR3 coding DNA: TGTGCCAGCAGGAAGCCCGGGGTCCTAGGTGAGCAGTACTTC. It is translated as CASRKPGVLGEQYF. This chain joins TRBV28 and TRBJ2-7, with a tentative D call TRBD2 (5 bases). The CDR3 contains 14 residues. The V end was cut by 6 bases, the J end by 7 bases, with 19 bases between. In germline, CDR1 is MDHEN, CDR2 SYDVKM. Using reference TRBV28 and TRBJ2-7 for the parts outside the CDR3, the full variable domain is DVKVTQSSRYLVKRTGEKVFLECVQDMDHENMFWYRQDPGLGLRLIYFSYDVKMKEKGDIPEGYSVSREKKERFSLILESASTNQTSMYLCASRKPGVLGEQYFGPGTRLTVT.

The chain recombines TRBV11-2 with TRBJ2-5; 7 bases are a match to TRBD2. CDR3 length: 14 amino acids. V dropped 2 bases and J dropped 3; count of bases not matched to a gene: 3. The V gene's germline CDR1 is SGHAT and CDR2 FQNNGV. CDR3 protein: CASSLLAGEETQYF. In DNA form, the CDR3 reads TGTGCCAGCAGCTTACTTGCGGGAGAAGAGACCCAGTACTTC. Full variable domain (remainder filled in from reference TRBV11-2 and TRBJ2-5): EAGVAQSPRYKIIEKRQSVAFWCNPISGHATLYWYQQILGQGPKLLIQFQNNGVVDDSQLPKDRFSAERLKGVDSTLKIQPAKLEDSAVYLCASSLLAGEETQYFGPGTRLLVL.